The 12 T cell receptor beta chains in this list originate from one sample, sequenced in a study of regulatory T cells in long-lasting Graves disease (dated by TCRdb to the early 2020s). Explained via the paper, the time point label denotes: persistent/refractory GD, antithyroid drugs over 5 years with positive TRAb. For both TCR sequencing and RNA sequencing, RNA was extracted from PBMCs in TRIzol. The library was built by means of multiplex PCR. Sequenced using an Illumina HiSeq 4000. TCR beta libraries were built with iRepertoire HTBI primers and Arm-PCR amplification of CDR3 regions. The public sequencing data were trimmed at Q25 with fastp and processed into clonotypes with MiXCR by TCRdb, which kept only in-frame beta chains. Under each unique CDR3 protein, matching rows form one entry showing the most common genes and DNA. This sample comprises approximately 440,000 distinct CDR3 sequences, around 24% of them detected only once. The ten most abundant clones make up around 26% of the sample.

This specimen consisted of peripheral blood mononuclear cells (PBMCs), obtained when the disease was refractory, from a patient treated with antithyroid drugs. These receptors were obtained from a female donor with Graves disease.

In its sample, this clonotype was seen many times. The chain couples TRBV5-4 to TRBJ1-4; D perhaps matches TRBD1 (6 bases). The CDR3 contains 15 residues. Germline values: CDR1 SGHNT, CDR2 YYREEE (reference sequence). Trimming shortened V by 4 bases and J by 3 bases, and 13 bases separated the two germline ends. This CDR3 reads CASSTQGIPNEKLFF. The CDR3 bases are TGTGCCAGCAGCACGCAGGGGATCCCTAATGAAAAACTGTTTTTT.

This clonotype has a single count. The V call is TRBV7-2, the J call TRBJ1-2; 7 positions agree with TRBD1. V lost 2 bases and J lost 4; bases outside the gene matches: 7. Germline values: CDR1 SGHTA, CDR2 FQGNSA. The CDR3 covers 15 residues. The CDR3 spells CASSLSEGAFYGYTF. In DNA, the CDR3 is TGTGCCAGCAGCTTATCGGAGGGGGCATTCTATGGCTACACCTTC.

On this clonotype itself: Sequence at one end of the junction differs from germline and may be a read error. This sequence joins TRBV28 and TRBJ2-5; D is ambiguous. The CDR3 runs to 14 residues. The V gene's germline CDR1 is MDHEN and CDR2 SYDVKM. The CDR3 coding sequence is TGTCCCAGCAGTTTACCCTCTACAAAAGAGACCCAGTACTTC. Protein: CPSSLPSTKETQYF.

This clonotype was picked up many times. The rearrangement uses TRBV12-3 or TRBV12-4 and TRBJ2-5, with D unresolved. The CDR3 has 12 amino acids. The germline V and J ends were trimmed by 7 bases and 4 bases, with 10 bases remaining between them. CDR3 sequence reads: CASTELGETQYF. CDR3 coding DNA: TGTGCCAGCACCGAGTTAGGAGAGACCCAGTACTTC.

The sample holds many counts of this clonotype. The gene calls are TRBV29-1 and TRBJ1-1, with a weak D call TRBD1 (5 bases). Trimming pared 5 bases from V and 0 bases from J, leaving 16 bases between. Germline CDR1 SQVTM, CDR2 ANQGSEA. CDR3 length equals 15 residues. CDR3 sequence: CSVKIPGRMNTEAFF. CDR3 coding DNA: TGCAGCGTTAAAATACCGGGACGGATGAACACTGAAGCTTTCTTT.

This clonotype was seen repeatedly, ten times or more. This sequence joins TRBV27 and TRBJ1-1; a weak D match, TRBD1 (5 bases). V was pared by 2 bases and J by 3 bases, with 7 bases between. The length of the CDR3 is 13 residues. From germline, CDR1 is MNHEY and CDR2 SMNVEV (reference sequence). CDR3 loop: CASSLAGYTEAFF. The CDR3 DNA is TGTGCCAGCAGTTTAGCAGGGTACACTGAAGCTTTCTTT.

The V and J genes are TRBV7-2 and TRBJ2-1; D remains ambiguous. V dropped 3 bases and J dropped 10 bases, with 7 bases sitting between them. Germline V lookup: CDR1 SGHTA, CDR2 FQGNSA. This CDR3 has 11 residues. CDR3 sequence reads: CASSLTFEQFF. Here the CDR3 DNA reads TGTGCCAGCAGCTTGACATTCGAGCAGTTCTTC.

Only a few counts were recorded for this clonotype. The chain employs TRBV18 and TRBJ2-7; D is perhaps TRBD1 (6 bases). Per the germline V gene, CDR1 is KGHSH and CDR2 is LQKENI. V was clipped by 5 bases and J by 5 bases, with 19 bases between them. There are 15 residues in the CDR3. The CDR3 DNA reads TGTGCCAGCTCATCCCTGACAGGTATGGGAGACGAGCAGTACTTC. This gives the protein CASSSLTGMGDEQYF.

The CDR3 coding sequence is TGCGCCAGCAGCTTGGGGCACCGGGACAGGGGACACGAGCAGTACTTC. Amino acid sequence: CASSLGHRDRGHEQYF. V gene TRBV5-1 combines with J gene TRBJ2-7; 10 bases match TRBD1. The V gene's germline CDR1 is SGHRS and CDR2 YFSETQ. Losses at the gene ends were 0 bases for V and 5 bases for J; bases not matched to a gene: 8. The CDR3 loop spans 16 amino acids. Combining the CDR3 with reference TRBV5-1 and TRBJ2-7 gives the whole variable domain KAGVTQTPRYLIKTRGQQVTLSCSPISGHRSVSWYQQTPGQGLQFLFEYFSETQRNKGNFPGRFSGRQFSNSRSEMNVSTLELGDSALYLCASSLGHRDRGHEQYFGPGTRLTVT.

The chain links TRBV29-1 to TRBJ1-2, with unresolved D. The CDR3 consists of 14 residues. Looked up from germline, CDR1 is SQVTM and CDR2 is ANQGSEA. Trimming removed 1 base from V and 4 bases from J, with 13 bases in between. The CDR3 DNA reads as TGCAGCGTTGAAGCGGAGGCAGTGGGCTATGGCTACACCTTC. Translated, it gives CSVEAEAVGYGYTF.

The sample holds a few counts of this clonotype. V gene TRBV27 combines with J gene TRBJ1-5; D not resolved. CDR1 is MNHEY, CDR2 SMNVEV, per germline (reference sequence). The V end was cut by 1 base, the J end by 6 bases, with 10 bases between. This CDR3 has 14 amino acids. The CDR3 loop is CASSLLGRGQPQHF. The CDR3 DNA follows: TGTGCCAGCAGTTTATTGGGGAGAGGTCAGCCCCAGCATTTT.

The J gene is TRBJ2-7, the V gene TRBV5-1; D gene unclear. CDR1 and CDR2 (germline): SGHRS, YFSETQ. Trimming removed 4 bases from V and 6 bases from J, with 14 bases in between. The CDR3 sequence is 13 residues long. The CDR3 DNA sequence: TGCGCCAGCAGCCCCCTGACCTTTTCCGAGCAGTACTTC. Its translation: CASSPLTFSEQYF.